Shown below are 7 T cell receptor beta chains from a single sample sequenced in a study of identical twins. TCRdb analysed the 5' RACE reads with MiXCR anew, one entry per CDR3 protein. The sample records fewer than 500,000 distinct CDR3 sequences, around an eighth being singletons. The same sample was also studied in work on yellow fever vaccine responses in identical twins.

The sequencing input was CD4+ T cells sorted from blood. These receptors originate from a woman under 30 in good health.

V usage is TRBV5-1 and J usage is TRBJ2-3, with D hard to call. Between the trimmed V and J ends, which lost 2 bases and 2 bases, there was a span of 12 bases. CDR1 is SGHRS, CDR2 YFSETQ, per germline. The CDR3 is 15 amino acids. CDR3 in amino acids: CASSFDPRPTDTQYF. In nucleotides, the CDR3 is TGCGCCAGCAGCTTCGACCCGAGACCCACAGATACGCAGTATTTT.

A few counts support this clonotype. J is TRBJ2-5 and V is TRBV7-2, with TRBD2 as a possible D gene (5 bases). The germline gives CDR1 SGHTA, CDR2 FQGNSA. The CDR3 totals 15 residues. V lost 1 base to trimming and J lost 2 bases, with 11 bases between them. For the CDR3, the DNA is TGTGCCAGCAGCTTAGTTGTGCGGAGGCAAGAGACCCAGTACTTC. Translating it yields CASSLVVRRQETQYF.

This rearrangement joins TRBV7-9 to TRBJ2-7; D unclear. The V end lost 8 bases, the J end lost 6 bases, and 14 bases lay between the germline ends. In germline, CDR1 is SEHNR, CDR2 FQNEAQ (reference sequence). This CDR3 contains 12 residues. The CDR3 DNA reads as TGTGCCAGCGGCCGATTATCACGCGAGCAGTACTTC. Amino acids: CASGRLSREQYF.

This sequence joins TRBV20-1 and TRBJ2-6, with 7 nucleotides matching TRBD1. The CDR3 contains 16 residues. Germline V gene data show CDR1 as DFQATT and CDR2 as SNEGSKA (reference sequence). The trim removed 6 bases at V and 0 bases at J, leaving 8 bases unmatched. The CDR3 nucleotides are TGCAGTGCGACCCGGGACAGTCTCTCTGGGGCCAACGTCCTGACTTTC. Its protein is CSATRDSLSGANVLTF.

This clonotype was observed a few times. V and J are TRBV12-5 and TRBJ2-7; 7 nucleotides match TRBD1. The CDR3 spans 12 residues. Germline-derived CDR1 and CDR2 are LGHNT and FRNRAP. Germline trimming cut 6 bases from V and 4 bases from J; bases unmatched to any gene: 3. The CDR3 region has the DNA TGTGCTAGTGGACGGGACAGTTACGAGCAGTACTTC. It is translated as CASGRDSYEQYF.

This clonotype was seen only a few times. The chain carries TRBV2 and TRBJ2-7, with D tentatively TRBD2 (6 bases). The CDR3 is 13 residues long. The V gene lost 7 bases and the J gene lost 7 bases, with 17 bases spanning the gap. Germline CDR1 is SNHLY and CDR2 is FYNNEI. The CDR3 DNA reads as TGTGCCAGCAACGAGGAGGGCCCCGGGGAGCAGTACTTC. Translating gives CASNEEGPGEQYF.

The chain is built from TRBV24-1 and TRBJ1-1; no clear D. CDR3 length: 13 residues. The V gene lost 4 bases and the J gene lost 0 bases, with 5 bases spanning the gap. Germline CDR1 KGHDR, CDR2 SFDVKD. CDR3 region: CATSEAMNTEAFF. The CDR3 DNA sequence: TGTGCCACCAGTGAAGCTATGAACACTGAAGCTTTCTTT.